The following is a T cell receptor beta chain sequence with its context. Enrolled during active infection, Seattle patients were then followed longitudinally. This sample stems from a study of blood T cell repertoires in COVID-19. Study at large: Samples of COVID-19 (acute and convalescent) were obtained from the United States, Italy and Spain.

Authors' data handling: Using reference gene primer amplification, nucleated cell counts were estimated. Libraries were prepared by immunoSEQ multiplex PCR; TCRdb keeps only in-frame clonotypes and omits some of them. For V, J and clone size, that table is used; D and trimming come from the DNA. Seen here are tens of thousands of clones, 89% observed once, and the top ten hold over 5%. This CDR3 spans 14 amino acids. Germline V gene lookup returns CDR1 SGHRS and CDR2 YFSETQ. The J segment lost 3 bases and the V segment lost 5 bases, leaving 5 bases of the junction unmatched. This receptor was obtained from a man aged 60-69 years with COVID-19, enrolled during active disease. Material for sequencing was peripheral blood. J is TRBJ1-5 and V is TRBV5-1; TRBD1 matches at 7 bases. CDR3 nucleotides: TGCGCCAGCAGTGACGGGACAGCCAATCAGCCCCAGCATTTT. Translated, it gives CASSDGTANQPQHF.